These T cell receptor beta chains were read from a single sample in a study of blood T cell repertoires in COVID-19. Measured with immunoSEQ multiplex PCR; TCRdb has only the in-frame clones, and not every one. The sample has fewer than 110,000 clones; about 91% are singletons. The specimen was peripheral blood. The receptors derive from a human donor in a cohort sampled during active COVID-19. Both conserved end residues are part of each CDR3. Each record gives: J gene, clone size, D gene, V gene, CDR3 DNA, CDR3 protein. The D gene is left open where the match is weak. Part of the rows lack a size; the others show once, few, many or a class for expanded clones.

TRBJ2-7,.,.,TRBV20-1,TGCAGTGCTAATGAGGCAGGGAAGGGATTTTACGAGCAGTACTTC,CSANEAGKGFYEQYF
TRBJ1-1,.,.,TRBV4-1,TGCGCCAGCAGCCAGGAGAGGACAAGGAACACTGAAGCTTTCTTT,CASSQERTRNTEAFF
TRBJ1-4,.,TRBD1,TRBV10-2,TGCGCCAGCAGTCTGTGGACAGGGGGCGCGACTAATGAAAAACTGTTTTTT,CASSLWTGGATNEKLFF
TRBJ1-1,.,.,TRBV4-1,TGCGCCAGCAGCCGGGGCCAAGGGGGATTTGAGAACACTGAAGCTTTCTTT,CASSRGQGGFENTEAFF
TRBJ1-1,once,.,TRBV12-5,TGTGCTAGTGGTTTGGTACAGGGCCAAAACGCTGAAGCTTTCTTT,CASGLVQGQNAEAFF
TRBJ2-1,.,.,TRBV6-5,TGTGCCAGCAGCAGTCACTCCGGCGGGGAGTTGTTCTTC,CASSSHSGGELFF
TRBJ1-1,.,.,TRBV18,TGTGCCAGCTCACACCTGGACAGTTCTGAAGCTTTCTTT,CASSHLDSSEAFF
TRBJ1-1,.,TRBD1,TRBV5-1,TGCGCCAGCAGCGCCTCCGGGACAGGTAACACTGAAGCTTTCTTT,CASSASGTGNTEAFF
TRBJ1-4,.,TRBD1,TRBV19,TGTGCCAGTAGGGAAGGACAGGGGGCGCTCCGTTTTGAAAAACTGTTTTTT,CASREGQGALRFEKLFF
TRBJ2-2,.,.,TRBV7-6,TGTGCCAGCAGCTTAGACTCTGCGAACACCGGGGAGCTGTTTTTT,CASSLDSANTGELFF
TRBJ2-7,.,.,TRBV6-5,TGTGCCAGCAGTTACGGGCCCTGGGCAGAAGCCTACGAGCAGTACTTC,CASSYGPWAEAYEQYF
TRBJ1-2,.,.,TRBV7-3,TGTGCCAGCGCCAGGACTCGCGACTATGGCTACACCTTC,CASARTRDYGYTF
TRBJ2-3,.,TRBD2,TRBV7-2,TGTGCCAGCAGCTTAGCGGGGACTAGCGGGGCACGAGATACGCAGTATTTT,CASSLAGTSGARDTQYF
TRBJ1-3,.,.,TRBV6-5,TGTGCCAGCAGTTACTGGCCGGGGAGGGCTGGAAACACCATATATTTT,CASSYWPGRAGNTIYF
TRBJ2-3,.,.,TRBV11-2,TGTGCCAGCAGCTTAGAGATACACACAGATACGCAGTATTTT,CASSLEIHTDTQYF
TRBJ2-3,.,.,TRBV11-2,TGTGCCAGCAGCTCCGTCTCGGGTGGGGCGCGCCGAGATACGCAGTATTTT,CASSSVSGGARRDTQYF
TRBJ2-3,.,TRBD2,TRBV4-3,TGCGCCAGCAGCCAAGATCCTAGCGGGATCGTTTATACGCAGTATTTT,CASSQDPSGIVYTQYF
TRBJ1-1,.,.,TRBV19,TGTGCCAGTAGTATAGAACAGGGACGCCCTGAAGCTTTCTTT,CASSIEQGRPEAFF
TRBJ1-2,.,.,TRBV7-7,TGTGCTAGCACCCCCCCGGTGGACACAAACTATGGCTACACCTTC,CASTPPVDTNYGYTF
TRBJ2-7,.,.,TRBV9,TGTGCCAGCAGCCCACCCCCCGGGGGGCACTACGAGCAGTACTTC,CASSPPPGGHYEQYF
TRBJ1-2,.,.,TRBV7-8,TGTGCCAGCAGCCCATTCACGGGACAAACTAACTATGGCTACACCTTC,CASSPFTGQTNYGYTF
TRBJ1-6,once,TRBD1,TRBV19,TGTGCCAGTACCGAGACAGGGAGGTCACCCCTCCACTTT,CASTETGRSPLHF
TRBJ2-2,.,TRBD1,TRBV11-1,TGTGCCATCTCCCGGACAGGGGTGGGGGAGCTGTTTTTT,CAISRTGVGELFF
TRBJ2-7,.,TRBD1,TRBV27,TGTGCCAGCAGCAAGTGGACAGGGGGAAACTACGAGCAGTACTTC,CASSKWTGGNYEQYF
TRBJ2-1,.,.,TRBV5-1,TGCGCCAGCAGCACCGGAGGTCCTATGAAACATGAGCAGTTCTTC,CASSTGGPMKHEQFF
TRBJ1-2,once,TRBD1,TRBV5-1,TGCGCCAGCAGCTTAGGCTCCGGAAACAGGGGGATTGGCTACACCTTC,CASSLGSGNRGIGYTF
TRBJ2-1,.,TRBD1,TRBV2,TGTGCCAGCAGCCGGGACAGGGTCTACAATGAGCAGTTCTTC,CASSRDRVYNEQFF
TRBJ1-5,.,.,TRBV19,TGTGCCAGCAAACCGGGACACCCTAGCAATCAGCCCCAGCATTTT,CASKPGHPSNQPQHF
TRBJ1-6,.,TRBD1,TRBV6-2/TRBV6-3,TGTGCCAGCAGTCTCCAGGACAGGAGGTCACCCCTCCACTTT,CASSLQDRRSPLHF
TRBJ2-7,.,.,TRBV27,TGTGCCAGCAGTTTATCGAACGGGGAAACCTACGAGCAGTACTTC,CASSLSNGETYEQYF
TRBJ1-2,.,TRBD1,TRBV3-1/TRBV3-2,TGTGCCAGCACCAGGGGGACGGCCCAGGGCTACACCTTC,CASTRGTAQGYTF
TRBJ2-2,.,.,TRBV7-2,TGTGCCAGCAGCTTAGAGGGGACAACGAACACCGGGGAGCTGTTTTTT,CASSLEGTTNTGELFF
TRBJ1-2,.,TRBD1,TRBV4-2,TGTGCCAGCAGCCATCCCCGCTACCACAGGGGAGCTAACTATGGCTACACCTTC,CASSHPRYHRGANYGYTF
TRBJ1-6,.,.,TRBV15,TGTGCCACCAGCAGAGATCATAGTAATTCACCCCTCCACTTT,CATSRDHSNSPLHF
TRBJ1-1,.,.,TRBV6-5,TGTGCCAGCAGCCGGGAGATCGTCACTGAAGCTTTCTTT,CASSREIVTEAFF
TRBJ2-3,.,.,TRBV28,TGTGCCAGCAGTCCCGATCTGACGTCACACAGAGATACGCAGTATTTT,CASSPDLTSHRDTQYF
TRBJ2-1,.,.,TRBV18,TGTGCCAGCTCACCAGCGGGATTCAATGAGCAGTTCTTC,CASSPAGFNEQFF
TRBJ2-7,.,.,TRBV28,TGTGCCAGCAGTTCCTCAGGGACACCGAGAACCTACGAGCAGTACTTC,CASSSSGTPRTYEQYF
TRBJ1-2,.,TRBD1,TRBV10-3,TGTGCCATCGGAGACAGGGGCCGAGTGGATGGCTACACCTTC,CAIGDRGRVDGYTF
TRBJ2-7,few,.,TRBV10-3,TGTGCCATCGGGAGGCCGGGACAGTCCTACGAGCAGTACTTC,CAIGRPGQSYEQYF